A single sample gave rise to the 10 T cell receptor beta chains below, sequenced in a study of blood T cell repertoires in COVID-19. The data were produced by immunoSEQ multiplex PCR, yet TCRdb's version contains in-frame clones alone and is incomplete. The sample holds a few hundred thousand clones, roughly 82% seen once. Sequencing used peripheral blood. These receptor sequences come from a woman aged 40 to 55 who had recovered from COVID-19.

This clone was counted a single time. The V gene is TRBV6-5, the J gene TRBJ2-2, with D maybe TRBD1 (7 bases). CDR1 is MNHEY and CDR2 is SVGAGI in the germline V gene. With 6 bases removed from V and 6 bases from J, the gap between germline ends came to 14 bases. The length of the CDR3 is 14 residues. For the CDR3, the DNA is TGTGCCAGCAGACCCAGGGGGGACGCCGGGGAGCTGTTTTTT. It codes for CASRPRGDAGELFF.

The chain recombines TRBV2 with TRBJ2-5, with 11 bases that match TRBD1. Trimming at V came to 2 bases and at J to 5 bases, leaving 4 bases not matched to a gene. The germline gives CDR1 SNHLY, CDR2 FYNNEI. The CDR3 is 15 residues long. In nucleotides, the CDR3 is TGTGCCAGCAGTGAAAGGGACAGGGGGTATGAGACCCAGTACTTC. Translation gives CASSERDRGYETQYF.

V and J are TRBV11-3 and TRBJ1-2, with TRBD1 matching over 7 bases. The CDR3 is made up of 14 amino acids. The junction had 4 bases not matched to a gene; V was cut back by 3 bases and J by 3 bases. Germline V lookup: CDR1 SGHNT, CDR2 YENEEA. The CDR3 region has the DNA TGTGCCAGCAGCTTTCGGCAGGGGGACTATGGCTACACCTTC. It specifies CASSFRQGDYGYTF.

This rearrangement joins TRBV28 to TRBJ1-5, with unresolved D. The length of the CDR3 is 14 residues. Germline V gene data show CDR1 as MDHEN and CDR2 as SYDVKM. Trimming took 3 bases from V and 5 from J, leaving 11 bases between them. Here the CDR3 DNA reads TGTGCCAGCAGTTTTGCGGGCGGGGATCAGCCCCAGCATTTT. This codes for CASSFAGGDQPQHF.

The gene calls are TRBV28 and TRBJ1-1, with 8 bases aligning to TRBD1. The length of the CDR3 is 15 residues. Germline values: CDR1 MDHEN, CDR2 SYDVKM. V gave up 5 bases and J gave up 3 bases; unmatched junction bases: 8. The DNA of the CDR3 is TGTGCCAGCAGTACACAGGGGGTGGGGCACACTGAAGCTTTCTTT. Translating it yields CASSTQGVGHTEAFF.

The chain combines TRBV6-1 with TRBJ2-3, with TRBD2 matching over 11 bases. The CDR3 loop spans 16 amino acids. Germline V lookup: CDR1 MNHNS, CDR2 SASEGT. The J segment lost 6 bases and the V segment lost 1 base, leaving 6 bases of the junction unmatched. The CDR3 region has the DNA TGTGCCAGCAGTGAAGGTACTAGCGGGGGTCCTGATACGCAGTATTTT. As protein: CASSEGTSGGPDTQYF.

The sample holds a few counts of this clone. This chain links TRBV19 with TRBJ1-2; 8 nucleotides agree with TRBD1. This CDR3 is 14 amino acids long. CDR1 and CDR2 from the germline V gene are LNHDA and SQIVND (reference sequence). The trim removed 8 bases at V and 6 bases at J, leaving 11 bases unmatched. In DNA form, the CDR3 reads TGTGCCAGTGGCAGGGGGCAATCAGGAAATGGCTACACCTTC. It codes for CASGRGQSGNGYTF.

The chain links TRBV7-2 to TRBJ2-3, with 7 positions matching TRBD2. With 5 bases clipped from V and 0 bases from J, the junction kept 14 bases outside the gene matches. The CDR3 runs to 18 residues. Germline V gene sequence: CDR1 SGHTA, CDR2 FQGNSA. The CDR3 nucleotides are TGTGCCAGCAGCCTCGCGGGTGGGGGGGGTACTAGCACAGATACGCAGTATTTT. It codes for CASSLAGGGGTSTDTQYF.

This chain connects TRBV11-3 to TRBJ1-2; D possibly corresponds to TRBD1 (6 bases). The CDR3 sequence is 13 residues long. The ends were cut back, 3 bases at V and 4 bases at J, with 9 bases in the middle. Germline CDR1 and CDR2: SGHNT and YENEEA. The CDR3: CASSFTGSYGYTF. The CDR3 DNA follows: TGTGCCAGCAGCTTCACAGGGAGCTATGGCTACACCTTC.

This clone was picked up a small number of times. This chain joins TRBV5-1 and TRBJ2-7, with TRBD1 as a possible D gene (6 bases). This CDR3 has 14 residues. The V end was cut by 0 bases, the J end by 3 bases, with 10 bases between. The germline V gene has CDR1 SGHRS and CDR2 YFSETQ. The CDR3 loop is CASSLGTEYYEQYF. The CDR3 bases are TGCGCCAGCAGCTTGGGGACAGAATACTACGAGCAGTACTTC.